This T cell receptor (beta chain) is from a study of cytomegalovirus exposure and HLA in healthy donors. The study, taken as a whole, reports: Overall, 164 TCR beta chains were annotated as cytomegalovirus-associated. Reportedly, a later analysis found an Asian-associated ancestry cluster had fewer N-insertions than the approximately 670-donor mean. Researchers reported in a later analysis that a missense DCLRE1C variant was tied to TCR beta V- and J-gene trimming.

Use of 60 Vbeta and 13 Jbeta primers characterized the PCR. Produced via immunoSEQ multiplex PCR; TCRdb's table is partial and in-frame only. The sample holds just over 200,000 clones, 70% seen once. Concerning this clone: Antigen specificity is unknown.

The sequencing sample was made of PBMCs. This TCR was recovered from a man in his forties in good health and CMV-seropositive.

The CDR3, as DNA: TGTGCCAGCAGTTCGCCACAGGGTCGGGAAAAACTGTTTTTT. Translating it yields CASSSPQGREKLFF. The chain is built from TRBV28 and TRBJ1-4; the D gene is possibly TRBD1 (6 bases). V lost 4 bases to trimming and J lost 8 bases, with 14 bases between them. The CDR3 contains 14 residues. Germline CDR1 is MDHEN and CDR2 is SYDVKM.